This is a list of T cell receptor beta chains from one sample in a study of blood T cell repertoires in COVID-19. Here immunoSEQ multiplex PCR was the method, and the copy in TCRdb shows in-frame clones only, minus some. The sample lists about 220,000 clones, around 88% occurring once. Sequencing was done on a sample of peripheral blood. The receptors here all came from a woman between 50 and 59 years old with acute or convalescent COVID-19. The CDR3 runs from the conserved cysteine through the conserved F or W. The D gene is left open where the match is weak. Some rows mark clone size as missing; the rest say once, few, many or name a class of expanded clone.

>TRBD1|TRBJ1-4|TRBV28|.
CASTPGQGLGKLFF
TGTGCCAGCACCCCGGGACAGGGATTAGGAAAACTGTTTTTT
>.|TRBJ2-3|TRBV2|.
CASSERDYRDTQYF
TGTGCCAGCAGTGAAAGAGACTATCGAGATACGCAGTATTTT
>TRBD1|TRBJ2-2|TRBV10-2|.
CASSRTGGNTGELFF
TGCGCCAGCAGCAGGACAGGGGGCAACACCGGGGAGCTGTTTTTT
>TRBD1|TRBJ2-3|TRBV5-1|.
CASSPGQAVTDTQYF
TGCGCCAGCTCACCGGGACAGGCTGTCACAGATACGCAGTATTTT
>.|TRBJ2-7|TRBV7-8|once
CASSLGGVEQYF
TGTGCCAGCAGCTTAGGAGGTGTCGAGCAGTACTTC
>TRBD2|TRBJ2-1|TRBV2|once
CASSVMGLAGNNEQFF
TGTGCCAGCAGTGTCATGGGACTAGCGGGGAACAATGAGCAGTTCTTC
>TRBD2|TRBJ2-5|TRBV10-2|.
CASSVTSGRMETQYF
TGCGCCAGCAGTGTTACTAGCGGGAGAATGGAGACCCAGTACTTC
>TRBD1|TRBJ2-6|TRBV6-6|.
CASSPNPGQAPSWGANVLTF
TGTGCCAGCAGCCCCAATCCTGGACAGGCGCCTTCGTGGGGGGCCAACGTCCTGACTTTC
>TRBD2|TRBJ2-3|TRBV6-4|.
CASSEGTRFTDTQYF
TGTGCCAGCAGTGAGGGGACTAGGTTCACAGATACGCAGTATTTT
>TRBD2|TRBJ2-1|TRBV11-2|few
CASSLGLAGGRASNEQFF
TGTGCCAGCAGCTTGGGGTTGGCTGGCGGGAGGGCCAGCAATGAGCAGTTCTTC
>TRBD1|TRBJ2-2|TRBV6-5|.
CASRRDRHTGELFF
TGTGCCAGCAGACGGGACAGACACACCGGGGAGCTGTTTTTT
>.|TRBJ2-3|TRBV5-6|.
CASSLGPGDTQYF
TGTGCCAGCAGCTTGGGACCAGGAGATACGCAGTATTTT
>.|TRBJ2-7|TRBV19|.
CASSIPGLGEQYF
TGTGCCAGTAGTATCCCGGGATTGGGCGAGCAGTACTTC
>.|TRBJ2-3|TRBV6-4|.
CASSGGGPRDTQYF
TGTGCCAGCAGTGGAGGAGGGCCAAGGGATACGCAGTATTTT
>.|TRBJ2-5|TRBV2|once
CASSSGVETQYF
TGTGCCAGCAGTTCGGGGGTAGAGACCCAGTACTTC
>.|TRBJ2-3|TRBV2|.
CASSDLALNTDTQYF
TGTGCCAGCAGTGATTTAGCGCTCAACACAGATACGCAGTATTTT
>TRBD2|TRBJ2-7|TRBV5-1|.
CASSLGLAGSYEQYF
TGCGCCAGCAGCTTGGGACTAGCTGGCTCCTACGAGCAGTACTTC
>.|TRBJ2-2|TRBV7-2|.
CASSSWRGNTGELFF
TGTGCCAGCAGCTCGTGGCGGGGGAACACCGGGGAGCTGTTTTTT
>.|TRBJ2-1|TRBV7-2|.
CASSLYSTFTDEQFF
TGTGCCAGCAGCTTATATTCTACCTTCACCGATGAGCAGTTCTTC
>TRBD2|TRBJ2-1|TRBV6-5|.
CASKSGGNEQFF
TGTGCCTCCAAATCGGGGGGCAATGAGCAGTTCTTC
>.|TRBJ1-3|TRBV28|.
CASVNRVSGNTIYF
TGTGCCAGCGTAAACAGGGTCTCTGGAAACACCATATATTTT
>.|TRBJ2-3|TRBV5-1|.
CASSLSFDTGGTDTQYF
TGCGCCAGCAGCTTGAGTTTCGACACCGGCGGCACAGATACGCAGTATTTT
>.|TRBJ2-3|TRBV6-5|.
CASSLSRVSTDTQYF
TGTGCCAGCAGCCTATCCCGAGTTAGCACAGATACGCAGTATTTT
>.|TRBJ2-7|TRBV20-1|.
CSASWRGAYEQYF
TGCAGTGCTAGTTGGAGGGGTGCCTACGAGCAGTACTTC
>TRBD1|TRBJ2-1|TRBV5-6|.
CASSLRTGRLYNEQFF
TGTGCCAGCAGCTTACGGACAGGCCGATTATACAATGAGCAGTTCTTC
>TRBD2|TRBJ2-3|TRBV28|.
CASSPTLRLAGDPSTDTQYF
TGTGCCAGCAGTCCTACCCTACGACTAGCGGGGGACCCTAGCACAGATACGCAGTATTTT
>TRBD2|TRBJ2-1|TRBV29-1|.
CSVVGLARNEQFF
TGCAGCGTTGTGGGACTAGCCAGGAATGAGCAGTTCTTC
>TRBD2|TRBJ2-1|TRBV7-2|.
CASSPPAASGRDEQFF
TGTGCCAGCAGCCCCCCCGCGGCTAGCGGGAGGGATGAGCAGTTCTTC
>TRBD1|TRBJ2-2|TRBV7-3|.
CASSSSSDRARGGELFF
TGTGCCAGCAGCTCGTCCTCGGACAGGGCACGAGGCGGGGAGCTGTTTTTT
>TRBD1|TRBJ1-2|TRBV2|.
CASSTLGQGGGGYTF
TGTGCCAGCAGTACCCTCGGACAGGGAGGGGGTGGCTACACCTTC
>.|TRBJ1-4|TRBV18|.
CASSPGLGSEKLFF
TGTGCCAGCTCACCAGGGTTAGGGAGTGAAAAACTGTTTTTT